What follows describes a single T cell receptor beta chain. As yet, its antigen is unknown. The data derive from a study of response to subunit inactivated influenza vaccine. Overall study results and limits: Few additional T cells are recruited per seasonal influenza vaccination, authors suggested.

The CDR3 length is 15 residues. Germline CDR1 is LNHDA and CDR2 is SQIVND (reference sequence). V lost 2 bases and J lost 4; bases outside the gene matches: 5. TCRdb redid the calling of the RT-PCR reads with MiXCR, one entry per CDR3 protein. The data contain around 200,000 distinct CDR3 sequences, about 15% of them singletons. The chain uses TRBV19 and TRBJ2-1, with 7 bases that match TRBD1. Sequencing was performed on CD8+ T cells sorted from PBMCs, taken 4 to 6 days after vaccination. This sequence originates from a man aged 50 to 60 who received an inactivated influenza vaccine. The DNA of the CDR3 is TGTGCCAGTAGTATAATGGGACAGAGTTACAATGAGCAGTTCTTC. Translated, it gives CASSIMGQSYNEQFF.